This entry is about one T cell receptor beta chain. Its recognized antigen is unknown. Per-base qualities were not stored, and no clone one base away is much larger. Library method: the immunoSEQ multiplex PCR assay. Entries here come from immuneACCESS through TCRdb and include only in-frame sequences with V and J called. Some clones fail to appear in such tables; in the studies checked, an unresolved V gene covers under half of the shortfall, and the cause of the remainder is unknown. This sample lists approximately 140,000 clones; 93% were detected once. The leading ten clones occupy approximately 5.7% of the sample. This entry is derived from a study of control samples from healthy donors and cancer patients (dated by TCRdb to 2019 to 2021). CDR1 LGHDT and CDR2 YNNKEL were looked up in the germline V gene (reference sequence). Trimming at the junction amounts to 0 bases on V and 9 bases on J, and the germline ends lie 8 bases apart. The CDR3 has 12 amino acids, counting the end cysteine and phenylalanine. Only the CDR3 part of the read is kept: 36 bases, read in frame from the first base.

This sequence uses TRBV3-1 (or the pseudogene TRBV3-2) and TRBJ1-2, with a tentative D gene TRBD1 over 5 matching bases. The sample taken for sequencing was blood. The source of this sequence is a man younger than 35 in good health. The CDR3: CASSQDEGSYTF. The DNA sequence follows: TGTGCCAGCAGCCAAGACGAGGGGAGCTACACCTTC.